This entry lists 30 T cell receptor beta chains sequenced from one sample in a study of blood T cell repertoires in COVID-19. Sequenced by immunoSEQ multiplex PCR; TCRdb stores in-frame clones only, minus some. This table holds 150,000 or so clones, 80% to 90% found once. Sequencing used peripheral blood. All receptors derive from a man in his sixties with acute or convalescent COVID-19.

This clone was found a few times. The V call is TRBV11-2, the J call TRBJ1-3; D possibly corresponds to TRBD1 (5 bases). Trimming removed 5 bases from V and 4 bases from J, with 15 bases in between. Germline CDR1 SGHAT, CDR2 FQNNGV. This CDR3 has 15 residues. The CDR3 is CASSPFRAGGNTIYF. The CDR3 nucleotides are TGTGCCAGCAGCCCCTTCAGGGCAGGGGGAAACACCATATATTTT.

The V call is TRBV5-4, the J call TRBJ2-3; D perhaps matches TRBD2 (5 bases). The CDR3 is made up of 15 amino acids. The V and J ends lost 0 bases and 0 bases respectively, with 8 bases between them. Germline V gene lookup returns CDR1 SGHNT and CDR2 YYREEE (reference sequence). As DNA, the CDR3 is TGTGCCAGCAGCTTGGAAGGCGGGAGCACAGATACGCAGTATTTT. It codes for CASSLEGGSTDTQYF. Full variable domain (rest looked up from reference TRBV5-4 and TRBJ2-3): ETGVTQSPTHLIKTRGQQVTLRCSSQSGHNTVSWYQQALGQGPQFIFQYYREEENGRGNFPPRFSGLQFPNYSSELNVNALELDDSALYLCASSLEGGSTDTQYFGPGTRLTVL.

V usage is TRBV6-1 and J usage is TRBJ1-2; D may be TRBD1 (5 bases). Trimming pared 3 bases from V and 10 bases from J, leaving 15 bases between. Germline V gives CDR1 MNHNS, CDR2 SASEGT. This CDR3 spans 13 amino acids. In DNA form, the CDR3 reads TGTGCCAGCAGTGACGCCTTTAGGGGTGACTACACCTTC. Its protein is CASSDAFRGDYTF.

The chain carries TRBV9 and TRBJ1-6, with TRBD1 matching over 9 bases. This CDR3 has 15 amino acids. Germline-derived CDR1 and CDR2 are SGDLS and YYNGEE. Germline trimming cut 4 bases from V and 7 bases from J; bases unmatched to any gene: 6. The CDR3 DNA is TGTGCCAGCAGCCCCACAGGGGGCACGAATTCACCCCTCCACTTT. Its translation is CASSPTGGTNSPLHF.

CDR3 sequence: CASSMGRGIQGNQPQHF. The CDR3, as DNA: TGTGCCAGTAGTATGGGGAGGGGGATCCAAGGCAATCAGCCCCAGCATTTT. The genes are TRBV19 and TRBJ1-5; possibly TRBD1 for D (6 bases). The CDR3 totals 17 residues. In germline, CDR1 is LNHDA, CDR2 SQIVND (reference sequence). Trimming shortened V by 3 bases and J by 2 bases, and 17 bases separated the two germline ends.

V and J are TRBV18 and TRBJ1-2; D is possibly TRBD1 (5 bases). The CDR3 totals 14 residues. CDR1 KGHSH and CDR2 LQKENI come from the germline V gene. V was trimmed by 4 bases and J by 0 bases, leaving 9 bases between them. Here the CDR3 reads CASSQGQANYGYTF. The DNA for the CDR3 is TGTGCCAGCTCACAGGGGCAAGCTAACTATGGCTACACCTTC.

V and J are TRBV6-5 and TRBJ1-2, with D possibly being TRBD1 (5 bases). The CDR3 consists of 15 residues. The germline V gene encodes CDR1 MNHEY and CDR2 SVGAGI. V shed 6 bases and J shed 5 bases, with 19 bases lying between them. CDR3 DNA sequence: TGTGCCAGCAGCCTTTCGTCACTGGGGGGATATGGCTACACCTTC. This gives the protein CASSLSSLGGYGYTF.

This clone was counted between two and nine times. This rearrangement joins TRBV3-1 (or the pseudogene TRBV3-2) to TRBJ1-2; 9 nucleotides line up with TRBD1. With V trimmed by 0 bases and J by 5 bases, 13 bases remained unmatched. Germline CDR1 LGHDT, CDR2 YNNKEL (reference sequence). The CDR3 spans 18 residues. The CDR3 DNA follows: TGTGCCAGCAGCCAAGACCCTTGGGGGACAGGGATAAGGTATGGCTACACCTTC. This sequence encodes CASSQDPWGTGIRYGYTF.

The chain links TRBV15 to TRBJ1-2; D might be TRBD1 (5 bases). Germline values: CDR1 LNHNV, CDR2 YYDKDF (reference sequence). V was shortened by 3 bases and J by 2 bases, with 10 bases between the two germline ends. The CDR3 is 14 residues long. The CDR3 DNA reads TGTGCCACCAGCAGGGCTCAGGGCAACTATGGCTACACCTTC. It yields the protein CATSRAQGNYGYTF.

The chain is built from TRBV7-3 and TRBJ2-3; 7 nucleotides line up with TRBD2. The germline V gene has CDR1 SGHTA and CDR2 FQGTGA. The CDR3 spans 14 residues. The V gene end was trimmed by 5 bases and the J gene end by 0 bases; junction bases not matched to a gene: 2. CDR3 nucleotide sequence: TGTGCCAGCAGCCGAGCGGGAAGCACAGATACGCAGTATTTT. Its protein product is CASSRAGSTDTQYF.

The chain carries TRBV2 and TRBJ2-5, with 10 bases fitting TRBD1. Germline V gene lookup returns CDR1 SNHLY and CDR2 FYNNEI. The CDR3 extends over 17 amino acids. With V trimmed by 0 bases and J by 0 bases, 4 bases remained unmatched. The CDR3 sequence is CASSEAWTGGYQETQYF. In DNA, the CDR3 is TGTGCCAGCAGTGAAGCTTGGACAGGGGGGTACCAAGAGACCCAGTACTTC. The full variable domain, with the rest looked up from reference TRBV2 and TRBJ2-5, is EPEVTQTPSHQVTQMGQEVILRCVPISNHLYFYWYRQILGQKVEFLVSFYNNEISEKSEIFDDQFSVERPDGSNFTLKIRSTKLEDSAMYFCASSEAWTGGYQETQYFGPGTRLLVL.

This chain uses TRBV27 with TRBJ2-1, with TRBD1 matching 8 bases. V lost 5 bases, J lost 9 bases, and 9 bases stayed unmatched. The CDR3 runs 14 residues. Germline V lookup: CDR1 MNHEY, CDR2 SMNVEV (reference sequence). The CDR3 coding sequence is TGTGCCAGCAGTCTACGACAGGGGCCGGCTGAGCAGTTCTTC. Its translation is CASSLRQGPAEQFF.

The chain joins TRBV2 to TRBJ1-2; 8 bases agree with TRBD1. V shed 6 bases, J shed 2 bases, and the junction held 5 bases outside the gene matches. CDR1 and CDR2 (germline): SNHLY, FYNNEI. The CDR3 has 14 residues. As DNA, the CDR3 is TGTGCCAGCAGCCCGGGACAGGTGAACTATGGCTACACCTTC. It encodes CASSPGQVNYGYTF. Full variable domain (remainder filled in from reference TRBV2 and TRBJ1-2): EPEVTQTPSHQVTQMGQEVILRCVPISNHLYFYWYRQILGQKVEFLVSFYNNEISEKSEIFDDQFSVERPDGSNFTLKIRSTKLEDSAMYFCASSPGQVNYGYTFGSGTRLTVV.

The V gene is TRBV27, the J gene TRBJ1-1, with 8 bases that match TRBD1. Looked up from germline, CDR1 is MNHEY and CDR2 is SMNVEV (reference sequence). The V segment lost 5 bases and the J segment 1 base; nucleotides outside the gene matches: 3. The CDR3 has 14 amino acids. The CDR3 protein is CASSRDRPNTEAFF. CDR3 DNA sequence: TGTGCCAGCAGTCGGGACAGGCCGAACACTGAAGCTTTCTTT.

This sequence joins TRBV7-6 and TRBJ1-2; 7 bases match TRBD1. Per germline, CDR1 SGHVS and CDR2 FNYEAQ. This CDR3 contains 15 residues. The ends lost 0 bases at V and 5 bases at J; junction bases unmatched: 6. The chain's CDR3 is CASSLAEGAGYGYTF. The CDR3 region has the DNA TGTGCCAGCAGCTTAGCGGAGGGGGCGGGGTATGGCTACACCTTC.

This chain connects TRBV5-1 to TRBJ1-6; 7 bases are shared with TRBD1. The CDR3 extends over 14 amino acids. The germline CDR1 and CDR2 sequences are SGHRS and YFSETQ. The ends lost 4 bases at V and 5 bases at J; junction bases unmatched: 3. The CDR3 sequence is CASSQTGNNSPLHF. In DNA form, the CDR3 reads TGCGCCAGCAGCCAGACAGGGAATAATTCACCCCTCCACTTT.

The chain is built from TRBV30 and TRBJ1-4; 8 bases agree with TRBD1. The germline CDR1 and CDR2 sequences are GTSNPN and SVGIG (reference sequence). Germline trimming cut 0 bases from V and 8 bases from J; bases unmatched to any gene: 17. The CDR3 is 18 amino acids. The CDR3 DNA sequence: TGTGCCTGGAGTGTACTTGTCAGGGGGCGAAGGTCCAACGAAAAACTGTTTTTT. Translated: CAWSVLVRGRRSNEKLFF.

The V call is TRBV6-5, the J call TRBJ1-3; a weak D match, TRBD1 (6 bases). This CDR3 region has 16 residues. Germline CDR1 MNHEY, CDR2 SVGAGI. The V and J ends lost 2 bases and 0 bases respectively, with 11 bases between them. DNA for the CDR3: TGTGCCAGCAGTTACGGGACACGCAGCTCTGGAAACACCATATATTTT. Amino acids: CASSYGTRSSGNTIYF.

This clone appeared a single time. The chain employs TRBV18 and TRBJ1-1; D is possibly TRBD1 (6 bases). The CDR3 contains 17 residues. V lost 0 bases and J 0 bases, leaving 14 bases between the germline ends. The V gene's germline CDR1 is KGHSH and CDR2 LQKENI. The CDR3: CASSPPRDNGVNTEAFF. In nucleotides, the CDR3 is TGTGCCAGCTCACCACCGAGGGACAATGGGGTGAACACTGAAGCTTTCTTT.

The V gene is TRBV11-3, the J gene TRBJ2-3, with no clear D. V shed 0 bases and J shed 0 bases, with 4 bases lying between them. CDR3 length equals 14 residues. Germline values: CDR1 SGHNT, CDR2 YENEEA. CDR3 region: CASSLDPSTDTQYF. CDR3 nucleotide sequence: TGTGCCAGCAGCTTAGACCCTAGCACAGATACGCAGTATTTT. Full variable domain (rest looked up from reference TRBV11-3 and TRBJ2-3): EAGVVQSPRYKIIEKKQPVAFWCNPISGHNTLYWYLQNLGQGPELLIRYENEEAVDDSQLPKDRFSAERLKGVDSTLKIQPAELGDSAVYLCASSLDPSTDTQYFGPGTRLTVL.

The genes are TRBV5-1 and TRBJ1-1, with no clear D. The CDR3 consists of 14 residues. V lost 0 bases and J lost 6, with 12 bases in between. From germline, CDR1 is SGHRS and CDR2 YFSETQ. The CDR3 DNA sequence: TGCGCCAGCAGCTTGGGGTTCATCGGGGCTGAAGCTTTCTTT. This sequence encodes CASSLGFIGAEAFF.

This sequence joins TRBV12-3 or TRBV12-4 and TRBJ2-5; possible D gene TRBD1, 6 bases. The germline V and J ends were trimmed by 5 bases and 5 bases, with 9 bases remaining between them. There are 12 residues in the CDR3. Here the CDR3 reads CASSPDRETQYF. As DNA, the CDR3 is TGTGCCAGCAGTCCCGACAGGGAGACCCAGTACTTC.

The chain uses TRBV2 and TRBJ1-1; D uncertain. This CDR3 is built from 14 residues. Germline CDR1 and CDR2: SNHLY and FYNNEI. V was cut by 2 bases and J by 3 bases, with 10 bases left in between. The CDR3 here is CASSERRWDTEAFF. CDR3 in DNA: TGTGCCAGCAGTGAACGGAGGTGGGACACTGAAGCTTTCTTT.

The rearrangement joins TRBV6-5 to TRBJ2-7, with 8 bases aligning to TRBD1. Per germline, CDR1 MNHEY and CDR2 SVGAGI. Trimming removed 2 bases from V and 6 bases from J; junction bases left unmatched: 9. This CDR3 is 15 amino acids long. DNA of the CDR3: TGTGCCAGCAGTTACCAGGGACAGGCTCCGAGCGAGCAGTACTTC. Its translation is CASSYQGQAPSEQYF.

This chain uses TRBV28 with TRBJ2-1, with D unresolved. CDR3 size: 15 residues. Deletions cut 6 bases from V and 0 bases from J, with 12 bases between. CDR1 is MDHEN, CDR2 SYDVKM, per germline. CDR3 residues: CASRVTYPSYNEQFF. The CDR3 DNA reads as TGTGCCAGCAGGGTCACCTACCCCTCCTACAATGAGCAGTTCTTC. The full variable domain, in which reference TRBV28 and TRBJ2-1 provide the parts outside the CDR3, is DVKVTQSSRYLVKRTGEKVFLECVQDMDHENMFWYRQDPGLGLRLIYFSYDVKMKEKGDIPEGYSVSREKKERFSLILESASTNQTSMYLCASRVTYPSYNEQFFGPGTRLTVL.

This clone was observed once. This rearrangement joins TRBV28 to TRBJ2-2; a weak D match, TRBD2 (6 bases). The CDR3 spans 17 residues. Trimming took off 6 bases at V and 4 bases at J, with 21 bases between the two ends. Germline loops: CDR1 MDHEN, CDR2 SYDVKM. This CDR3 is CASSPKWGRSGTGELFF. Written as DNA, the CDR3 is TGTGCCAGCAGCCCAAAATGGGGGAGGAGTGGCACCGGGGAGCTGTTTTTT.

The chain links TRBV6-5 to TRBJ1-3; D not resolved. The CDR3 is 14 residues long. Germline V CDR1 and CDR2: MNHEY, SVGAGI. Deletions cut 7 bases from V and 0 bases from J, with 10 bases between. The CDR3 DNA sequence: TGTGCCAGCACGTCAGTCAACTCTGGAAACACCATATATTTT. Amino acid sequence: CASTSVNSGNTIYF.

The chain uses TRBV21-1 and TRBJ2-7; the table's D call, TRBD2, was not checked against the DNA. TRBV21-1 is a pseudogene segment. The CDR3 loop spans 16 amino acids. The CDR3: CASSKLEERLSYEQYF. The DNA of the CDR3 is TGTGCCAGCAGCAAGTTAGAGGAGCGACTCTCCTACGAGCAGTACTTC.

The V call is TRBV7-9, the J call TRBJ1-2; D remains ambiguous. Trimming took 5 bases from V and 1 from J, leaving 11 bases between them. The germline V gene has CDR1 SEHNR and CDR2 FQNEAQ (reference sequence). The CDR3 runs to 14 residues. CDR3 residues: CASSPMTNNYGYTF. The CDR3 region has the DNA TGTGCCAGCAGCCCCATGACAAATAACTATGGCTACACCTTC.

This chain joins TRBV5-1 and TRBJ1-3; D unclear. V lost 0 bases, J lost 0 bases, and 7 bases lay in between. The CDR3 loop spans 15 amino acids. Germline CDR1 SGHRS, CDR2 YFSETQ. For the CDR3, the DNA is TGCGCCAGCAGCTTGGACCGGAGCTCTGGAAACACCATATATTTT. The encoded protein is CASSLDRSSGNTIYF.